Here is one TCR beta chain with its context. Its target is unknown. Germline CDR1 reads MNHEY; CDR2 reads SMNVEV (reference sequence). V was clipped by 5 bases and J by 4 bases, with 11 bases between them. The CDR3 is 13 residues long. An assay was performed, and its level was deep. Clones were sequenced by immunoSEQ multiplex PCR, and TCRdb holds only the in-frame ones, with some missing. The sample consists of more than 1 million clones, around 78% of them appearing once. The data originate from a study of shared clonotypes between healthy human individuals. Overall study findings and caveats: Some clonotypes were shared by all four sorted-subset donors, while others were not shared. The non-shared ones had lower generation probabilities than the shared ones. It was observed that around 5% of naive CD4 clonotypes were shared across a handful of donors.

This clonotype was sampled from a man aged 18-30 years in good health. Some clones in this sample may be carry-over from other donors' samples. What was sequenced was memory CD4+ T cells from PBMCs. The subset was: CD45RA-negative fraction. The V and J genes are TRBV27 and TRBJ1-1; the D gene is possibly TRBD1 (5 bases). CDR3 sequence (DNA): TGTGCCAGCAGTCTACAGGTCGCCACTGAAGCTTTCTTT. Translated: CASSLQVATEAFF.